The rows below give T cell receptor beta chains drawn from one sample of a study of T-cell reconstitution after alpha-beta-depleted transplantation in children. Each CDR3 protein is one row after TCRdb ran MiXCR on the PCR reads. The profile shows fewer than 120,000 distinct CDR3 sequences, about 9.3% of them singletons. Sample: PBMCs from the stem cell graft donor, taken from the stem cell graft. The receptors were gathered from a human donor who donated a stem cell graft to a child with acute lymphoblastic leukemia. The CDR3 runs from the conserved cysteine through the conserved F or W. Each record gives: J gene, D gene, V gene, clone size, CDR3 DNA, CDR3 protein. The D gene is left open where the match is weak. The size entry is marked missing in some rows and otherwise reads once, few, many or a size class.

TRBJ2-2 | TRBD2 | TRBV10-1 | many | TGCGCCAGCAGTGAGAGCGGGAGAACCGGGGAGCTGTTTTTT | CASSESGRTGELFF
TRBJ2-5 | NA | TRBV11-2 | many | TGTGCCAGCAGCCCTACCGGTCTCCTCATTACGCTCCAAGAGACCCAGTACTTC | CASSPTGLLITLQETQYF
TRBJ2-1 | NA | TRBV29-1 | few | TGCAGCGCCTCAGGGTTTGAGGGTCATAATGAGCAGTTCTTC | CSASGFEGHNEQFF
TRBJ2-1 | NA | TRBV7-6 | many | TGTGCCAGCAGCTTTCTCTCAGGGGACCTTAAGTTGGGAGAGCAGTTCTTC | CASSFLSGDLKLGEQFF
TRBJ2-1 | NA | TRBV4-3 | many | TGCGCCAGCAGCCAAGATCGGGGCAGGGAAGGGTTCTTC | CASSQDRGREGFF
TRBJ2-6 | NA | TRBV4-3 | many | TGCGCCAGCAGCCATAATAGTCTCGGGGCCAACGTCCTGACTTTC | CASSHNSLGANVLTF
TRBJ1-1 | TRBD1 | TRBV5-1 | many | TGCGCCAGCAGCGACCACAGGGGTCGGAACGCTGAAGCTTTCTTT | CASSDHRGRNAEAFF
TRBJ2-1 | NA | TRBV27 | many | TGTGCCAGCAGCTTAGCTCCCGATGGGGCTGAGCAGTTCTTC | CASSLAPDGAEQFF
TRBJ1-1 | TRBD1 | TRBV12-3/TRBV12-4 | many | TGTGCCAGCATCCTCGGACAGGGGAACACTGAAGCTTTCTTT | CASILGQGNTEAFF
TRBJ2-5 | TRBD2 | TRBV20-1 | many | TGCAGTGCCCAAGCGGGAGGGAAAGAGACCCAGTACTTC | CSAQAGGKETQYF
TRBJ1-1 | TRBD1 | TRBV12-3/TRBV12-4 | many | TGTGCCAGCAGTTCATGGGACAGGGGATTGAACACTGAAGCTTTCTTT | CASSSWDRGLNTEAFF
TRBJ1-1 | NA | TRBV6-2/TRBV6-3 | NA | TGTGCCAGCAGTTACTCGAGCATTCAGGGGCCTACCGTTGAAGCTTTCTTT | CASSYSSIQGPTVEAFF
TRBJ2-7 | TRBD2 | TRBV5-1 | many | TGCGCCAGCAGCTTGGCAGGACTAGCGGGGGATACGAACGAGCAGTACTTC | CASSLAGLAGDTNEQYF
TRBJ1-1 | NA | TRBV5-1 | many | TGCGCCAGCAGCTTGGAAGACAGGCGGAACACTGAAGCTTTCTTT | CASSLEDRRNTEAFF
TRBJ1-3 | NA | TRBV5-1 | many | TGCGCCAGCAGCTTGGAGCAGGGAACTGGAAACACCATATATTTT | CASSLEQGTGNTIYF
TRBJ1-2 | TRBD1 | TRBV13 | many | TGTGCCAGCACCCTAGGACAGGGAACCTATGGCTACACCTTC | CASTLGQGTYGYTF
TRBJ2-5 | NA | TRBV19 | NA | TGTGCCAGTAGTGGCCCCAGGGGAGGGACCCAGTACTTC | CASSGPRGGTQYF
TRBJ1-1 | NA | TRBV27 | many | TGTGCCAGCAGTTTATTGAGTAGAGGGAACACTGAAGCTTTCTTT | CASSLLSRGNTEAFF
TRBJ2-7 | NA | TRBV7-9 | many | TGTGCCAGCAGCCTTCTCTACGAGCAGTACTTC | CASSLLYEQYF
TRBJ2-3 | NA | TRBV4-3 | few | TGCGCCAGCAGAGATGTGTCTGAAGGCACAGATACGCAGTATTTT | CASRDVSEGTDTQYF
TRBJ2-3 | TRBD1 | TRBV20-1 | many | TGCAGTGCTAGCCCCCTTGTCGACAGGGGGCTCGATACGCAGTATTTT | CSASPLVDRGLDTQYF
TRBJ1-2 | NA | TRBV18 | few | TGTGCCAGCTCCCTAGTTCCGTCGAACTATGGCTACACCTTC | CASSLVPSNYGYTF
TRBJ2-5 | NA | TRBV19 | many | TGTGCCAGTAGTATAGAGGGGACGTACCAAGAGACCCAGTACTTC | CASSIEGTYQETQYF